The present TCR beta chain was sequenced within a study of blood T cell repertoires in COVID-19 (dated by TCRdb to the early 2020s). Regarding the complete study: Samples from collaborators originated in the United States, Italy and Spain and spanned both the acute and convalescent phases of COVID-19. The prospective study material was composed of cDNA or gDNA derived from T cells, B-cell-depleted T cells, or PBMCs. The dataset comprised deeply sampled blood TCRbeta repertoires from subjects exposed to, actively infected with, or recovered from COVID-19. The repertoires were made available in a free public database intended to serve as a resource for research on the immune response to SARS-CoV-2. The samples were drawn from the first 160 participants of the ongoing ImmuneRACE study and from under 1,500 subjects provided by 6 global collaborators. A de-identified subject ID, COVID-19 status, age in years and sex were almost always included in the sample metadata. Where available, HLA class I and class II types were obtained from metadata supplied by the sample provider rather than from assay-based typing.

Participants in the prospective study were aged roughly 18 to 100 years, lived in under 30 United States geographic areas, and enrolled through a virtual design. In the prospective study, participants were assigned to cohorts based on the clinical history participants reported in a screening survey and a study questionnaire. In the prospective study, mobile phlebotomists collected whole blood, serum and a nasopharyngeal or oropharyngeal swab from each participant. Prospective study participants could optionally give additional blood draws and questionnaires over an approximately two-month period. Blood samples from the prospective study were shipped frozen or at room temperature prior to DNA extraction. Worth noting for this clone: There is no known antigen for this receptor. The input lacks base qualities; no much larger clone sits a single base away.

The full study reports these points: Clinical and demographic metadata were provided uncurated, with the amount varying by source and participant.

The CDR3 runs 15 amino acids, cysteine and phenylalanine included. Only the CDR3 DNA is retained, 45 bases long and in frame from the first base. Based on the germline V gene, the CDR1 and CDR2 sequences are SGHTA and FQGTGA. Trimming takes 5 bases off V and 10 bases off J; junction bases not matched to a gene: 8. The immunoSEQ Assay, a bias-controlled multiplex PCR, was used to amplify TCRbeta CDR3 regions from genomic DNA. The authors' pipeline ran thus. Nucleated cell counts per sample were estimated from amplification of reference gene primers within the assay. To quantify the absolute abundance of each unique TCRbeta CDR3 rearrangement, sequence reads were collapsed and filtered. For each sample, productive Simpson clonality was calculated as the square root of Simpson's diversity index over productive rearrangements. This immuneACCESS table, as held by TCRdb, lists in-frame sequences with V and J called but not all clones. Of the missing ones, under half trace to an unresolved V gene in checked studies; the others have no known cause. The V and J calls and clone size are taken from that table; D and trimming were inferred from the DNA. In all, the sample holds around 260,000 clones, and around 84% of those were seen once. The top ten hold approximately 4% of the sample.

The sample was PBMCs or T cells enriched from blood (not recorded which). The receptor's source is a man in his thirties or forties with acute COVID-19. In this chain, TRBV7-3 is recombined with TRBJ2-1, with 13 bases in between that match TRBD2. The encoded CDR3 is CASSQGLAGAKEQFF. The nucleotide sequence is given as TGTGCCAGCAGCCAAGGACTAGCGGGGGCGAAGGAGCAGTTCTTC. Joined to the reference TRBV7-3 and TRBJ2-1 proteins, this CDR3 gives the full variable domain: GAGVSQTPSNKVTEKGKYVELRCDPISGHTALYWYRQSLGQGPEFLIYFQGTGAADDSGLPNDRFFAVRPEGSVSTLKIQRTERGDSAVYLCASSQGLAGAKEQFFGPGTRLTVL.